This TCR beta chain was documented in a study of blood T cell repertoires in COVID-19. In the study overall: Some COVID-19 samples were acute and others convalescent; all came from the United States, Italy and Spain. T cells, B-cell-depleted T cells, or PBMCs supplied cDNA or gDNA.

J lost 5 bases, V lost 3 bases, and 2 bases had no gene match. Germline CDR1 is KGHDR and CDR2 is SFDVKD. CDR3 length: 15 residues. Sequenced by immunoSEQ multiplex PCR; TCRdb stores in-frame clones only, minus some. This table has more than 150,000 clones, roughly 80% appearing once. Recruited during active infection, patients (from Seattle) were subsequently followed longitudinally. The sequenced sample was peripheral blood. The clonotype comes from a woman older than 75 with COVID-19, enrolled during active disease. The chain uses TRBV24-1 and TRBJ2-1, with 11 bases that match TRBD2. CDR3 protein: CATSDPTSGDNEQFF. The CDR3 DNA sequence: TGTGCCACCAGTGATCCGACTAGCGGGGACAATGAGCAGTTCTTC.